Listed here is a single T cell receptor (beta chain). What it binds is unknown. The sample comes from a study of T cells after yellow fever vaccination. Study overall: Libraries from low-cell-number fractions were prepared with the SMART-Seq v4 Ultra Low Input RNA kit. Study-wide results and limits: CD4 and CD8 compartments shared a small share of clonotypes, likely from convergent recombination. Post-booster samples contained most primary-vaccination clones (approximately 96% CD4, around 90% CD8).

J gave up 0 bases and V 3 bases, and 12 bases lay outside the gene matches. The V gene's germline CDR1 is SGDLS and CDR2 YYNGEE. This CDR3 region has 19 residues. Generation of TCR cDNA used 5'RACE template switching (which added a universal primer site and UMIs). Each CDR3 protein is one row after TCRdb ran MiXCR on the 5' RACE reads. The sample yields 300,000 to 400,000 distinct CDR3 sequences, 8% to 9.5% seen once. J is TRBJ2-3 and V is TRBV9, with 11 positions matching TRBD2. The sequencing here drew on PBMCs, taken 35 to 50 days after the first yellow fever vaccination. The clonotype was recovered from a man between 18 and 35 years old who received the YFV17D yellow fever vaccine. The CDR3 DNA reads TGTGCCAGCAGCGGCGGGGGGCTAGCGGGGGGTACTAGCACAGATACGCAGTATTTT. It encodes CASSGGGLAGGTSTDTQYF.